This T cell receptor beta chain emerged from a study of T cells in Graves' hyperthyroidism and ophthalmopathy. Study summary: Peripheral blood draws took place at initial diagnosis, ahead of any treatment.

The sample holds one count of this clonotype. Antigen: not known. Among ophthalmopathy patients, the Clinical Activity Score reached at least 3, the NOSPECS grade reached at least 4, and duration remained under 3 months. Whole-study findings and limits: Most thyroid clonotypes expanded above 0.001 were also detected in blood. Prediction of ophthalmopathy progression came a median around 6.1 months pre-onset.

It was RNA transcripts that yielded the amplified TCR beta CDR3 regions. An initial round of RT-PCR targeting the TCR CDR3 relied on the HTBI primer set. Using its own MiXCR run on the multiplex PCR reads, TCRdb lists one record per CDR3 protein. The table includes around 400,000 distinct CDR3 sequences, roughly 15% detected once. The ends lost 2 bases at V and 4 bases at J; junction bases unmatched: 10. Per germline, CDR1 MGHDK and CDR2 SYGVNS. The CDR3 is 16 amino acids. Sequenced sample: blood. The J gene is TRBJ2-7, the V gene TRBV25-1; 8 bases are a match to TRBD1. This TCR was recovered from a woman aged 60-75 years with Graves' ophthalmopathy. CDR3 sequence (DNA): TGTGCCAGCAGTGAACCCAGGGGGCAGGGAAGGTACGAGCAGTACTTC. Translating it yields CASSEPRGQGRYEQYF.